This T cell receptor beta chain was recovered during a study of T-cell memory formation after mild COVID-19. Study as a whole: Largely, the TCR clusters proved donor specific.

TCRdb independently ran MiXCR on the 5' RACE reads; one entry per CDR3 protein. In the table there are around 250,000 distinct CDR3 sequences, around 15% of which are singletons. Germline-derived CDR1 and CDR2 are SGHRS and YFSETQ. The CDR3 contains 16 residues. V dropped 5 bases and J dropped 0; count of bases not matched to a gene: 5. This clonotype was picked up a small number of times. What it recognizes is unknown. General study results and limits: Clonal second-wave expansions that peaked on day 37 had unconfirmed SARS-CoV-2 specificity. Some clones that responded turned up in pre-infection memory, which suggests that cross-reactive memory joined in. CD8+ contracting clones occupied EMRA, while CD4+ ones occupied mainly CM and EM.

The rearrangement links TRBV5-1 to TRBJ2-3; 11 bases line up with TRBD2. The sequence was collected from a man aged 18-30 years who had mild COVID-19 (a few samples of this study predate the infection). Cell type and time point are not known. The sequencing sample was made of PBMCs or a T cell subset sorted from them (not recorded which). CDR3 in amino acids: CASSGLAGGSTDTQYF. CDR3 DNA: TGCGCCAGCAGTGGGCTAGCGGGGGGTAGCACAGATACGCAGTATTTT. The whole variable domain, remainder taken from reference TRBV5-1 and TRBJ2-3, is KAGVTQTPRYLIKTRGQQVTLSCSPISGHRSVSWYQQTPGQGLQFLFEYFSETQRNKGNFPGRFSGRQFSNSRSEMNVSTLELGDSALYLCASSGLAGGSTDTQYFGPGTRLTVL.